The rows below give T cell receptor beta chains drawn from one sample of a study of blood T cell repertoires in COVID-19. Only in-frame clones appear in the TCRdb table, and some are missing; sequencing was by immunoSEQ multiplex PCR. The table includes approximately 100,000 clones, roughly 84% detected once. The material sequenced was peripheral blood. Receptors were obtained from a man aged 55 to 70 with acute or convalescent COVID-19. Both conserved end residues are part of each CDR3. The D gene is left open where the match is weak. Expanded clones are given a class, and other clones once, few, many or no size at all.

clone size	V gene	J gene	CDR3 length	D gene	CDR3 DNA	CDR3 protein
NA	TRBV24-1	TRBJ2-3	15	NA	TGTGCCACCAGAGGAGACGCTACTAGCACAGATACGCAGTATTTT	CATRGDATSTDTQYF
NA	TRBV21-1	TRBJ1-5	16	NA	TGTGCCAGCAGCAAAGAGGAATGTCAGAGGGTACAGCCCCAGCATTTT	CASSKEECQRVQPQHF
NA	TRBV7-2	TRBJ1-3	16	TRBD1	TGTGCCAGCAGCCCCGGACAGGGGGGAACTGGAAACACCATATATTTT	CASSPGQGGTGNTIYF
few	TRBV5-1	TRBJ2-5	16	TRBD2	TGCGCCAGCAGCTCCCTCGGAAGCGGGGGGCAAGAGACCCAGTACTTC	CASSSLGSGGQETQYF
NA	TRBV19	TRBJ2-1	15	TRBD2	TGTGCCAGTAGTCAGGGACTAGCGGCGCCCAATGAGCAGTTCTTC	CASSQGLAAPNEQFF
NA	TRBV4-1	TRBJ2-7	15	NA	TGCGCCAGCAGCCAAGAACTCCCGGGTCGACGAGTGCAGTACTTC	CASSQELPGRRVQYF
NA	TRBV18	TRBJ2-5	19	TRBD2	TGTGCCAGCTCACCACGGCTAGCGGGGGGCTCATACAGCCAAGAGACCCAGTACTTC	CASSPRLAGGSYSQETQYF
few	TRBV5-5	TRBJ1-3	15	NA	TGTGCCAGCAGCACAGGGATAGGGGCTGGAAACACCATATATTTT	CASSTGIGAGNTIYF
NA	TRBV2	TRBJ1-2	16	TRBD1	TGTGCCAGCAGTGAATTTAGGACAGGGTTAACGGCTGGCTACACCTTC	CASSEFRTGLTAGYTF
NA	TRBV12-3/TRBV12-4	TRBJ1-3	13	NA	TGTGCCAGCAGCCTGGGGGGACCGAACACCATATATTTT	CASSLGGPNTIYF
NA	TRBV7-2	TRBJ2-1	15	NA	TGTGCCAGCAGCTTAGACTCTGCTGTCCGCGCTGAGCAGTTCTTC	CASSLDSAVRAEQFF
NA	TRBV18	TRBJ1-2	13	NA	TGTGCCAGCTCGTCCGATACGAGATCAAGCTACACCTTC	CASSSDTRSSYTF
few	TRBV11-2	TRBJ1-5	13	NA	TGTGCCAGCAGCGGACAGATAAATCAGCCCCAGCATTTT	CASSGQINQPQHF
once	TRBV6-1	TRBJ2-7	13	NA	TGTGCCAGCAGTTCTGTACAGGTGGGGGAGCAGTACTTC	CASSSVQVGEQYF
NA	TRBV5-6	TRBJ1-6	12	NA	TGTGCCAGCAGCCTCGCTAGTTCACCCCTCCACTTT	CASSLASSPLHF
NA	TRBV7-3	TRBJ2-2	14	NA	TGTGCCAGCAGCTTAAGAGTGAACACCGGGGAGCTGTTTTTT	CASSLRVNTGELFF
NA	TRBV24-1	TRBJ1-1	14	NA	TGTGCCACCAGTGATTCGGGATCTCTTACTGAAGCTTTCTTT	CATSDSGSLTEAFF
NA	TRBV9	TRBJ2-2	15	NA	TGTGCCAGCAGCGTAGGAGGGAAAGGCACCGGGGAGCTGTTTTTT	CASSVGGKGTGELFF
NA	TRBV9	TRBJ2-1	12	NA	TGTGCCAGCAGCCCAGGGTACAATGAGCAGTTCTTC	CASSPGYNEQFF
NA	TRBV7-2	TRBJ2-5	13	NA	TGTGCCAGCAGCTTCGCCGGGGATAAGACCCAGTACTTC	CASSFAGDKTQYF
NA	TRBV24-1	TRBJ1-2	13	TRBD1	TGTGCCACCAGTGATGGACAGGACTATGGCTACACCTTC	CATSDGQDYGYTF
few	TRBV2	TRBJ2-7	15	TRBD1	TGTGCCAGCAGTGTACGGGGACAGGGGGGTCACGAGCAGTACTTC	CASSVRGQGGHEQYF
NA	TRBV30	TRBJ1-4	14	NA	TGTGCCTGGAGTGTAAAGGGGTCAGGTGAAAAACTGTTTTTT	CAWSVKGSGEKLFF
NA	TRBV4-3	TRBJ1-4	15	TRBD1	TGCGCCAGCAGCCAAGAGGACAGGGAGGACGAAAAACTGTTTTTT	CASSQEDREDEKLFF